There are a few counts of the clone carrying this T cell receptor (beta chain). This record belongs to a study of human T cells and chemical hapten exposure. TCRdb re-analysed the RACE reads in MiXCR, keeping a single row per CDR3 protein. The sample has nearly 85,000 distinct CDR3 sequences; under 14% are singletons. The time point is: patch test 2, 6 weeks after DPC sensitization. The treatment is: therapeutic diphenylcyclopropenone sensitization with weekly scalp DPC. Blood was drawn before each patch test was applied. The germline V and J ends were trimmed by 4 bases and 0 bases, with 10 bases remaining between them. The CDR3 is 15 residues long. The V gene's germline CDR1 is ENHRY and CDR2 SYGVKD.

This TCR derives from a young man with alopecia areata. Some clones in this sample may be carry-over from other donors' samples. V is TRBV10-3 and J is TRBJ1-5, with D perhaps matching TRBD1 (5 bases). Sequenced material: whole blood, taken in connection with sensitization to the hapten diphenylcyclopropenone (DPC). The CDR3 protein is CAISGAGDSNQPQHF. The CDR3 bases are TGTGCCATCAGTGGTGCGGGGGATAGCAATCAGCCCCAGCATTTT.